The 23 T cell receptor beta chains below were found in one sample sequenced in a study of graft-versus-host responses after intestinal transplantation. Produced via immunoSEQ multiplex PCR; TCRdb's table is partial and in-frame only. The sample records about 89,000 clones, approximately 94% being singletons. The antigens of these receptors remain unknown. The sequencing used unstimulated CD8+ T cells sorted from spleen or lymph node cells, collected before intestinal transplant. Receptor source: a human donor who received an intestinal transplant.

This clone was detected only once. CDR3 nucleotides: TGTGCCAGCAGCCCGGGTGGTTGGCAGTACTTC. This codes for CASSPGGWQYF. J is TRBJ2-7 and V is TRBV11-3; D remains ambiguous. CDR1 SGHNT and CDR2 YENEEA come from the germline V gene. The V gene lost 5 bases and the J gene lost 9 bases, with 11 bases spanning the gap. CDR3 length: 11 amino acids.

CDR3 bases: TGTGCCAGCAGCATCTCGACAGGGGTTGCAGGCCACGAGCAGTACTTC. Its translation: CASSISTGVAGHEQYF. J is TRBJ2-7 and V is TRBV5-4; 8 bases are shared with TRBD1. Trimming at V came to 4 bases and at J to 5 bases, leaving 14 bases not matched to a gene. Per germline, CDR1 SGHNT and CDR2 YYREEE (reference sequence). This CDR3 has 16 amino acids. Complete variable domain (other parts from reference TRBV5-4 and TRBJ2-7): ETGVTQSPTHLIKTRGQQVTLRCSSQSGHNTVSWYQQALGQGPQFIFQYYREEENGRGNFPPRFSGLQFPNYSSELNVNALELDDSALYLCASSISTGVAGHEQYFGPGTRLTVT.

The V gene is TRBV2, the J gene TRBJ2-5; D is perhaps TRBD2 (6 bases). From germline, CDR1 is SNHLY and CDR2 FYNNEI. CDR3 length: 16 amino acids. Trimming removed 2 bases from V and 5 bases from J, with 18 bases in between. CDR3 amino acids: CASSENPPLGGETQYF. CDR3 DNA: TGTGCCAGCAGTGAAAACCCCCCCCTTGGGGGGGAGACCCAGTACTTC.

The CDR3: CATGEGGGAVYNEQFF. In nucleotides, the CDR3 is TGTGCCACCGGCGAGGGAGGGGGGGCAGTTTACAATGAGCAGTTCTTC. The chain links TRBV15 to TRBJ2-1; D possibly corresponds to TRBD2 (7 bases). Trimming cost V 8 bases and J 4 bases, with 21 bases left between them. Germline assignment: CDR1 LNHNV and CDR2 YYDKDF (reference sequence). The CDR3 contains 16 residues. The full variable domain, its missing parts supplied by reference TRBV15 and TRBJ2-1, is DAMVIQNPRYQVTQFGKPVTLSCSQTLNHNVMYWYQQKSSQAPKLLFHYYDKDFNNEADTPDNFQSRRPNTSFCFLDIRSPGLGDTAMYLCATGEGGGAVYNEQFFGPGTRLTVL.

This rearrangement joins TRBV27 to TRBJ1-5, with unresolved D. V shed 6 bases and J shed 0 bases, with 18 bases lying between them. The CDR3 totals 17 residues. Germline assignment: CDR1 MNHEY and CDR2 SMNVEV (reference sequence). CDR3 nucleotide sequence: TGTGCCAGCAGCCCGTCGCCTAGTCCTTATAGCAATCAGCCCCAGCATTTT. Amino acids: CASSPSPSPYSNQPQHF.

The chain is built from TRBV19 and TRBJ2-7, with D tentatively TRBD1 (6 bases). Trimming pared 3 bases from V and 0 bases from J, leaving 9 bases between. There are 14 residues in the CDR3. Germline CDR1 LNHDA, CDR2 SQIVND (reference sequence). The CDR3 sequence: CASSIGTSSYEQYF. CDR3 in DNA: TGTGCCAGTAGTATCGGGACATCCTCCTACGAGCAGTACTTC.

The J gene is TRBJ2-7, the V gene TRBV19; perhaps TRBD1 as D (5 bases). V shed 6 bases and J shed 5 bases, with 14 bases lying between them. Germline CDR1 is LNHDA and CDR2 is SQIVND (reference sequence). This CDR3 comprises 13 residues. CDR3 amino acids: CASSDGHFDEQYF. In nucleotides, the CDR3 is TGTGCCAGTAGCGATGGACATTTCGACGAGCAGTACTTC.

The chain uses TRBV19 and TRBJ2-7; 8 nucleotides agree with TRBD1. Germline assignment: CDR1 LNHDA and CDR2 SQIVND (reference sequence). The CDR3 loop spans 18 amino acids. With 7 bases clipped from V and 4 bases from J, the junction kept 21 bases outside the gene matches. The CDR3: CASILRQGRSPYRYEQYF. CDR3 bases: TGTGCCAGTATCTTGAGACAGGGGCGATCCCCGTATCGGTACGAGCAGTACTTC. Drawing the rest from reference TRBV19 and TRBJ2-7, the complete variable domain is DGGITQSPKYLFRKEGQNVTLSCEQNLNHDAMYWYRQDPGQGLRLIYYSQIVNDFQKGDIAEGYSVSREKKESFPLTVTSAQKNPTAFYLCASILRQGRSPYRYEQYFGPGTRLTVT.

The chain employs TRBV29-1 and TRBJ2-7; the match to TRBD1 covers 10 bases. The length of the CDR3 is 15 residues. The V gene's germline CDR1 is SQVTM and CDR2 ANQGSEA. Unmatched junction bases numbered 9, after V lost 0 bases and J lost 7 bases. CDR3 loop: CSVEDIRTGGVEQYF. CDR3 DNA: TGCAGCGTTGAAGATATCCGGACAGGGGGGGTGGAGCAGTACTTC.

The chain links TRBV30 to TRBJ1-5; D remains ambiguous. CDR1 GTSNPN and CDR2 SVGIG come from the germline V gene (reference sequence). The CDR3 length is 13 residues. The V gene lost 3 bases and the J gene lost 0 bases, with 6 bases spanning the gap. The CDR3 region is CAWSGDSNQPQHF. The CDR3 DNA reads as TGTGCCTGGAGCGGGGATAGCAATCAGCCCCAGCATTTT.

The chain couples TRBV27 to TRBJ2-3; TRBD1 matches 7 bases. Trimming cost V 6 bases and J 7 bases; bases outside gene matches: 10. This CDR3 has 14 amino acids. CDR1 is MNHEY and CDR2 is SMNVEV in the germline V gene (reference sequence). The CDR3 loop reads CASRSGTAPNTQYF. CDR3 DNA: TGTGCCAGCAGATCCGGGACAGCTCCTAATACGCAGTATTTT.

V usage is TRBV6-5 and J usage is TRBJ1-5; the D gene is possibly TRBD1 (5 bases). Deletions cut 5 bases from V and 4 bases from J, with 15 bases between. The V gene's germline CDR1 is MNHEY and CDR2 SVGAGI. The CDR3 contains 15 residues. CDR3: CASSKPPGWNQPQHF. For the CDR3, the DNA is TGTGCCAGCAGTAAGCCCCCAGGGTGGAATCAGCCCCAGCATTTT.

The chain employs TRBV4-3 and TRBJ2-3; 11 bases are shared with TRBD2. This CDR3 is built from 17 residues. V was pared by 4 bases and J by 4 bases, with 10 bases of the junction left unmatched. The V gene's germline CDR1 is LGHNA and CDR2 YSLEER. CDR3: CASSPRRIAGGPDTQYF. The DNA of the CDR3 is TGCGCCAGCAGCCCTCGGCGGATAGCGGGGGGGCCAGATACGCAGTATTTT.

This chain joins TRBV4-3 and TRBJ2-1, with a weak D call TRBD1 (6 bases). The germline gives CDR1 LGHNA, CDR2 YSLEER. V lost 4 bases and J lost 4, with 11 bases in between. This CDR3 has 14 amino acids. The CDR3 loop reads CASSPSRGYNEQFF. CDR3 nucleotides: TGCGCCAGCAGCCCCTCAAGGGGGTACAATGAGCAGTTCTTC.

CDR3 loop: CASRNSGVYNEQFF. Here the CDR3 DNA reads TGTGCCAGCAGAAATTCCGGAGTTTACAATGAGCAGTTCTTC. The J gene is TRBJ2-1, the V gene TRBV7-9; D unclear. This CDR3 is 14 amino acids long. Germline V lookup: CDR1 SEHNR, CDR2 FQNEAQ (reference sequence). V dropped 6 bases and J dropped 4 bases, with 13 bases sitting between them.

This chain links TRBV2 with TRBJ2-1, with a possible D match to TRBD2 (6 bases). Germline V gives CDR1 SNHLY, CDR2 FYNNEI. The ends were cut back, 9 bases at V and 3 bases at J, with 24 bases in the middle. The CDR3 covers 17 residues. Here the CDR3 reads CASRSGRRKSYYNEQFF. The CDR3 nucleotides are TGTGCCAGTCGTAGCGGACGACGAAAATCTTACTACAATGAGCAGTTCTTC. The variable domain in full, with the rest retrieved from reference TRBV2 and TRBJ2-1, is EPEVTQTPSHQVTQMGQEVILRCVPISNHLYFYWYRQILGQKVEFLVSFYNNEISEKSEIFDDQFSVERPDGSNFTLKIRSTKLEDSAMYFCASRSGRRKSYYNEQFFGPGTRLTVL.

J is TRBJ1-2 and V is TRBV9; D is uncertain. The V and J ends lost 0 bases and 3 bases respectively, with 6 bases between them. This CDR3 comprises 13 residues. Germline V gives CDR1 SGDLS, CDR2 YYNGEE. Written as DNA, the CDR3 is TGTGCCAGCAGCGTAGGAGGGTACTATGGCTACACCTTC. Translated: CASSVGGYYGYTF.

This rearrangement joins TRBV9 to TRBJ1-1; possibly TRBD1 for D (5 bases). Deletions cut 2 bases from V and 10 bases from J, with 15 bases between. CDR1 SGDLS and CDR2 YYNGEE come from the germline V gene. The CDR3 runs to 13 residues. CDR3 in DNA: TGTGCCAGCAGCGTTCCATTGACCGGGGGAGCTTTCTTT. Protein sequence: CASSVPLTGGAFF.

This clone was picked up a small number of times. The chain combines TRBV6-6 with TRBJ1-3; D remains unclear. Trimming took off 10 bases at V and 0 bases at J, with 4 bases between the two ends. CDR3 length: 11 residues. Germline-derived CDR1 and CDR2 are MNHNY and SVGAGI (reference sequence). The CDR3 spells CATLSGNTIYF. The DNA of the CDR3 is TGTGCCACCCTCTCTGGAAACACCATATATTTT.

The chain recombines TRBV15 with TRBJ1-1; D not resolved. Looked up from germline, CDR1 is LNHNV and CDR2 is YYDKDF (reference sequence). The CDR3 extends over 14 amino acids. Deletions cut 3 bases from V and 3 bases from J, with 11 bases between. The CDR3 region has the DNA TGTGCCACCAGCAGGCCTGGAGAGGACACTGAAGCTTTCTTT. Encoded protein: CATSRPGEDTEAFF. The full variable domain, its missing parts supplied by reference TRBV15 and TRBJ1-1, is DAMVIQNPRYQVTQFGKPVTLSCSQTLNHNVMYWYQQKSSQAPKLLFHYYDKDFNNEADTPDNFQSRRPNTSFCFLDIRSPGLGDTAMYLCATSRPGEDTEAFFGQGTRLTVV.

This clone was counted once. This chain uses TRBV19 with TRBJ1-1; D gene uncertain. The germline V gene encodes CDR1 LNHDA and CDR2 SQIVND (reference sequence). V dropped 0 bases and J dropped 6 bases, with 5 bases sitting between them. CDR3 size: 12 residues. The CDR3 loop is CASSIDPSEAFF. CDR3 sequence (DNA): TGTGCCAGTAGTATAGATCCTTCTGAAGCTTTCTTT.

This clone was detected once. This chain joins TRBV14 and TRBJ2-7; D possibly corresponds to TRBD2 (6 bases). The CDR3 is made up of 13 amino acids. Per germline, CDR1 SGHDN and CDR2 FVKESK. Trimming shortened V by 0 bases and J by 7 bases, and 10 bases separated the two germline ends. The DNA of the CDR3 is TGTGCCAGCAGCCAAGAGTGGGGAGGAGAGCAGTACTTC. Its translation: CASSQEWGGEQYF. The entire variable domain, with the rest obtained from reference TRBV14 and TRBJ2-7, is as follows: EAGVTQFPSHSVIEKGQTVTLRCDPISGHDNLYWYRRVMGKEIKFLLHFVKESKQDESGMPNNRFLAERTGGTYSTLKVQPAELEDSGVYFCASSQEWGGEQYFGPGTRLTVT.

This chain connects TRBV4-1 to TRBJ2-5, with TRBD1 matching 10 bases. The germline CDR1 and CDR2 sequences are MGHRA and YSYEKL. V lost 3 bases to trimming and J lost 5 bases; unmatched junction nucleotides: 3. CDR3 length equals 14 residues. The CDR3 DNA reads as TGCGCCAGCAGCCAGACGGGACAGGGGGAGACCCAGTACTTC. Its translation: CASSQTGQGETQYF.